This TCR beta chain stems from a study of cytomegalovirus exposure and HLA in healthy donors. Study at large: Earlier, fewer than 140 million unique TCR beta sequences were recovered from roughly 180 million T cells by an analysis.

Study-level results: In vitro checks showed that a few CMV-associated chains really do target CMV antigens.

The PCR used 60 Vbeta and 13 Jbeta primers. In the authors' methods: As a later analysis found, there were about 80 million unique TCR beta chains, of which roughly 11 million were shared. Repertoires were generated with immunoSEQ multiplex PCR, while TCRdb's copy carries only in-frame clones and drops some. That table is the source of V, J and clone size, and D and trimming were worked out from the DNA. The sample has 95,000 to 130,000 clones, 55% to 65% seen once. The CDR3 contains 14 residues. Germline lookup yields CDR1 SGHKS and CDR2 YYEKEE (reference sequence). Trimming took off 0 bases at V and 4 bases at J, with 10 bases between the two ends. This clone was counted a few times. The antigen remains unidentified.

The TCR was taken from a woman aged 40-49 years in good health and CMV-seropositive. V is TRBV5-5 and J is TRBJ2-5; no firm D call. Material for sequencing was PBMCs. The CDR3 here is CASSLDAGGETQYF. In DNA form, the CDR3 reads TGTGCCAGCAGCTTGGACGCCGGCGGAGAGACCCAGTACTTC.